This TCR beta chain stems from a study of blood T cells in healthy people across ages. Sample-barcoded 5' priming and a J-beta primer mix drove a second PCR of roughly 7 to 11 cycles. Per-sample output comprised a minimum of 3 million paired-end reads containing CDR3. TCRdb re-analysed the 5' RACE reads in MiXCR, keeping a single row per CDR3 protein. Of 1,500,000 or so distinct CDR3 sequences listed, about 42% were seen once; the top ten hold around 4%. This clonotype has only a few counts. Trimming left V 5 bases short and J 0 bases short, with 12 bases between. CDR1 and CDR2 from the germline V gene are DFQATT and SNEGSKA (reference sequence). The CDR3 is 14 residues long.

Sequencing was performed on blood. The TCR sequence derives from a woman under 30 in good health. V usage is TRBV20-1 and J usage is TRBJ2-3; the D gene is possibly TRBD2 (6 bases). This chain's CDR3 is CSAGKGLSTDTQYF. CDR3 in DNA: TGCAGTGCTGGAAAGGGACTCAGCACAGATACGCAGTATTTT.